The 22 T cell receptor beta chains reported below all come from one sample, sequenced in a study of T cells in Graves' hyperthyroidism and ophthalmopathy. TCR beta CDR3 regions were amplified from RNA transcripts. RT-PCR in the first round (using the HTBI primer set) targeted the TCR CDR3. TCRdb called the multiplex PCR reads again in MiXCR, with one record for every CDR3 protein. The sample shows roughly 560,000 distinct CDR3 sequences, approximately 14% of them seen only once. Sample: blood. Receptor source: a woman between 35 and 50 years old with Graves' ophthalmopathy.

Ten or more counts support this clonotype. The chain links TRBV19 to TRBJ1-5, with 9 bases aligning to TRBD1. The trim removed 7 bases at V and 3 bases at J, leaving 16 bases unmatched. The germline V gene encodes CDR1 LNHDA and CDR2 SQIVND (reference sequence). This CDR3 contains 18 residues. DNA of the CDR3: TGTGCCAGTACCAGGCTAAGACAGGGGGGGAACGACAATCAGCCCCAGCATTTT. Amino acids: CASTRLRQGGNDNQPQHF.

At least ten counts were recorded for this clonotype. The chain links TRBV27 to TRBJ2-7, with 7 nucleotides matching TRBD1. Unmatched junction bases numbered 6, after V lost 8 bases and J lost 2 bases. The CDR3 length is 13 residues. Looked up from germline, CDR1 is MNHEY and CDR2 is SMNVEV (reference sequence). This CDR3 reads CASGTVGTYEQYF. CDR3 sequence (DNA): TGTGCCAGCGGGACAGTAGGGACCTACGAGCAGTACTTC.

Many counts were recorded for this clonotype. The rearrangement uses TRBV15 and TRBJ1-5; unclear D gene. V lost 1 base, J lost 7 bases, and 5 bases lay in between. Germline assignment: CDR1 LNHNV and CDR2 YYDKDF (reference sequence). The CDR3 is 12 amino acids. CDR3 sequence (DNA): TGTGCCACCAGCAGAGCGGGACAGCCCCAGCATTTT. It translates to CATSRAGQPQHF.

CDR3 sequence reads: CASKRGLAGDYEQYF. The CDR3 DNA reads TGTGCCAGCAAAAGAGGACTAGCGGGGGACTACGAGCAGTACTTC. The genes are TRBV6-1 and TRBJ2-7, with 13 bases matching TRBD2. Per germline, CDR1 MNHNS and CDR2 SASEGT. The CDR3 contains 15 residues. V lost 7 bases to trimming and J lost 3 bases; unmatched junction nucleotides: 6.

This sequence joins TRBV20-1 and TRBJ2-7; D possibly corresponds to TRBD1 (6 bases). The CDR3 covers 15 residues. The V gene lost 0 bases and the J gene lost 4 bases, with 16 bases spanning the gap. Germline V gives CDR1 DFQATT, CDR2 SNEGSKA (reference sequence). The CDR3 protein is CSAREGQGRTYEQYF. DNA for the CDR3: TGCAGTGCTAGAGAGGGACAAGGACGGACATACGAGCAGTACTTC.

There are many counts of this clonotype. This chain links TRBV6-5 with TRBJ1-2, with unresolved D. V shed 0 bases and J shed 4 bases, with 9 bases lying between them. Germline V lookup: CDR1 MNHEY, CDR2 SVGAGI. The CDR3 totals 14 residues. The CDR3 region has the DNA TGTGCCAGCAGTTACTCGGTCAGAACCTATGGCTACACCTTC. It specifies CASSYSVRTYGYTF.

As to this clonotype: As the CDR3 is not closed by the conserved phenylalanine or tryptophan, this likely results from a read error. The chain joins TRBV7-8 to TRBJ2-5; TRBD1 might be the D (7 bases). Germline CDR1 and CDR2: SGHVS and FQNEAQ. CDR3 length equals 16 residues. V lost 1 base and J lost 4, with 16 bases in between. CDR3 DNA: TGTGCCAGCAGCTTAGTTATCAGGGGGGTCATAGAGACCCAGTACGTC. Translating gives CASSLVIRGVIETQYV.

A remark on this clonotype: A much larger clone differs from this one at a single base, so this may be a read error. This chain joins TRBV19 and TRBJ1-5; 9 positions match TRBD1. Per germline, CDR1 LNHDA and CDR2 SQIVND (reference sequence). The CDR3 sequence is 15 residues long. The CDR3 DNA is TGTGTCAGTAGTGACCTGGGGACAGGGTATCAGCCCCAGCATTTT. Its protein product is CVSSDLGTGYQPQHF.

This clonotype was found a few times. V is TRBV11-1 and J is TRBJ2-3, with 9 positions matching TRBD2. Germline CDR1 is SGHAT and CDR2 is FQDESV (reference sequence). The trim removed 5 bases at V and 2 bases at J, leaving 8 bases unmatched. The CDR3 covers 16 residues. The CDR3 coding sequence is TGTGCCAGCAGCCCCAGGACTAGCGCACCCACAGATACGCAGTATTTT. Amino acid sequence: CASSPRTSAPTDTQYF.

The gene calls are TRBV7-2 and TRBJ2-7; a weak D match, TRBD1 (5 bases). This CDR3 is built from 14 residues. Germline CDR1 and CDR2: SGHTA and FQGNSA. V was trimmed by 3 bases and J by 1 base, leaving 10 bases between them. The CDR3 region is CASSFRQLSYEQYF. CDR3 DNA sequence: TGTGCCAGCAGCTTCCGACAGCTTTCCTACGAGCAGTACTTC.

This clonotype showed up just a few times. The J gene is TRBJ1-1, the V gene TRBV19; 9 bases align to TRBD1. The J segment lost 4 bases and the V segment lost 5 bases, leaving 5 bases of the junction unmatched. CDR3 size: 14 residues. Germline V gene lookup returns CDR1 LNHDA and CDR2 SQIVND (reference sequence). The CDR3 bases are TGTGCCAGTAGTCACCTGGGACAGGGCACTGAAGCTTTCTTT. As protein: CASSHLGQGTEAFF.

This clonotype was counted ten times or more. DNA of the CDR3: TGTGCCAGCAGCGCGGGACTAGTCGAGGCGCAGTACTTC. This sequence encodes CASSAGLVEAQYF. This chain joins TRBV7-6 and TRBJ2-7, with 8 bases fitting TRBD2. The CDR3 extends over 13 amino acids. Trimming took 5 bases from V and 9 from J; bases not matched to a gene: 9. CDR1 SGHVS and CDR2 FNYEAQ come from the germline V gene. The full variable domain, completed using reference TRBV7-6 and TRBJ2-7, is GAGVSQSPRYKVTKRGQDVALRCDPISGHVSLYWYRQALGQGPEFLTYFNYEAQQDKSGLPNDRFSAERPEGSISTLTIQRTEQRDSAMYRCASSAGLVEAQYFGPGTRLTVT.

The chain recombines TRBV9 with TRBJ2-7, with D maybe TRBD2 (6 bases). Germline lookup yields CDR1 SGDLS and CDR2 YYNGEE. Trimming removed 2 bases at V and 2 bases at J, with 11 bases between. The CDR3 has 14 residues. CDR3 amino acids: CASSVWGEPYEQYF. The DNA of the CDR3 is TGTGCCAGCAGCGTTTGGGGGGAACCCTACGAGCAGTACTTC.

This clonotype was seen only a few times. The chain combines TRBV28 with TRBJ2-7, with 7 positions matching TRBD2. This CDR3 spans 14 amino acids. J lost 0 bases, V lost 8 bases, and 7 bases had no gene match. CDR1 and CDR2 from the germline V gene are MDHEN and SYDVKM. The CDR3 coding sequence is TGTGCCAGCGCTGCCGCGGGAGCCTCCTACGAGCAGTACTTC. As protein: CASAAAGASYEQYF.

The CDR3 here is CASSHLGEIGYTF. The CDR3 DNA follows: TGTGCCAGCAGTCACCTTGGGGAAATTGGCTACACCTTC. This chain joins TRBV6-2 or TRBV6-3 and TRBJ1-2; D not resolved. The CDR3 has 13 amino acids. V dropped 5 bases and J dropped 7 bases, with 14 bases sitting between them. The germline V gene has CDR1 MNHEY and CDR2 SVGEGT.

This clonotype was recorded once. This chain connects TRBV5-1 to TRBJ2-7, with 12 positions matching TRBD2. Germline CDR1 is SGHRS and CDR2 is YFSETQ. This CDR3 contains 18 residues. The V gene end was trimmed by 3 bases and the J gene end by 1 base; junction bases not matched to a gene: 11. The DNA for the CDR3 is TGCGCCAGCAGCTGGGGACAGGGGACTAGCGGGTCTTCCTACGAGCAGTACTTC. Translated, it gives CASSWGQGTSGSSYEQYF.

This clonotype was observed a few times. V gene TRBV30 combines with J gene TRBJ1-1, with D tentatively TRBD1 (5 bases). The V end lost 4 bases, the J end lost 4 bases, and 10 bases lay between the germline ends. The CDR3 runs 12 residues. Germline-derived CDR1 and CDR2 are GTSNPN and SVGIG (reference sequence). The CDR3 DNA reads as TGTGCCTGGAATAGACAGTTCACTGAAGCTTTCTTT. Translated: CAWNRQFTEAFF.

This clonotype was recorded at least ten times. The CDR3 bases are TGTGCCAGCAGGCTGGGGGGTTGGGAGACCCAGTACTTC. Protein product: CASRLGGWETQYF. The gene calls are TRBV5-5 and TRBJ2-5, with TRBD2 as a possible D gene (6 bases). Germline loops: CDR1 SGHKS, CDR2 YYEKEE (reference sequence). Trimming shortened V by 5 bases and J by 5 bases, and 13 bases separated the two germline ends. The CDR3 runs 13 residues.

Many counts were recorded for this clonotype. The chain links TRBV7-2 to TRBJ2-7, with TRBD2 matching over 9 bases. The V gene end was trimmed by 5 bases and the J gene end by 4 bases; junction bases not matched to a gene: 9. Germline V lookup: CDR1 SGHTA, CDR2 FQGNSA. This CDR3 has 15 amino acids. CDR3 DNA: TGTGCCAGCAGCCCTGAAGCTAGCGGGACGTACGAGCAGTACTTC. It codes for CASSPEASGTYEQYF.

This clonotype has at least ten counts. V usage is TRBV19 and J usage is TRBJ2-2; TRBD2 might be the D (5 bases). The CDR3 is 15 residues long. Germline CDR1 and CDR2: LNHDA and SQIVND (reference sequence). The V and J ends lost 5 bases and 2 bases respectively, with 12 bases between them. The CDR3: CASSPSRVNTGELFF. The DNA for the CDR3 is TGTGCCAGTAGTCCTTCGCGGGTAAACACCGGGGAGCTGTTTTTT.

This clonotype was counted at least ten times. The chain carries TRBV27 and TRBJ2-7; possible D gene TRBD2, 5 bases. Per the germline V gene, CDR1 is MNHEY and CDR2 is SMNVEV (reference sequence). The CDR3 contains 16 residues. Trimming took 3 bases from V and 4 from J, leaving 19 bases between them. The CDR3 loop reads CASSLSITGRGYEQYF. CDR3 coding DNA: TGTGCCAGCAGTTTGTCCATTACTGGGAGAGGTTACGAGCAGTACTTC.

This clonotype was observed many times. This chain uses TRBV7-3 with TRBJ1-1; D uncertain. Germline CDR1 is SGHTA and CDR2 is FQGTGA. V shed 2 bases and J shed 8 bases, with 12 bases lying between them. The CDR3 consists of 13 residues. This chain's CDR3 is CASSLGPETEAFF. DNA for the CDR3: TGTGCCAGCAGCTTAGGCCCTGAAACCGAAGCTTTCTTT. Full variable domain (remainder filled in from reference TRBV7-3 and TRBJ1-1): GAGVSQTPSNKVTEKGKYVELRCDPISGHTALYWYRQSLGQGPEFLIYFQGTGAADDSGLPNDRFFAVRPEGSVSTLKIQRTERGDSAVYLCASSLGPETEAFFGQGTRLTVV.